The present entry profiles one T cell receptor (beta chain) with its context. These data originate in a study of blood T cell repertoires in COVID-19. Study summary: From T cells, B-cell-depleted T cells, or PBMCs came the material, which was cDNA or gDNA.

Original handling: Reference gene primers were amplified, and this amplification served to estimate nucleated cell counts. Produced via immunoSEQ multiplex PCR; TCRdb's table is partial and in-frame only. V, J and clone size are those of that table, while D and trimming were read from the DNA. The data hold fewer than 200,000 clones, with roughly 80% observed a single time. Participant age was roughly 18 to 89 years, and participants resided in roughly 25 US areas. The length of the CDR3 is 16 residues. V lost 3 bases and J lost 4; bases outside the gene matches: 14. CDR1 GTSNPN and CDR2 SVGIG come from the germline V gene (reference sequence).

What was sequenced was PBMCs or T cells enriched from blood (not recorded which). The TCR was taken from a man aged 50 or older who had recovered from COVID-19. This sequence joins TRBV30 and TRBJ1-2; 7 positions match TRBD1. CDR3: CAWRATGTARAYGYTF. In DNA form, the CDR3 reads TGTGCCTGGAGAGCAACCGGGACAGCGAGGGCCTATGGCTACACCTTC.